The 15 T cell receptor beta chains presented below share a single source sample, sequenced in a study of OX40 agonist ivuxolimab in advanced cancers. Using immunoSEQ multiplex PCR, the repertoire was profiled, and TCRdb retains in-frame clones only, with some absent. The data show approximately 97,000 clones, 86% seen once. This specimen consisted of CD4+ or CD8+ T cells sorted from blood, obtained in a trial of the OX40 agonist ivuxolimab. The receptors come from an adult with an advanced solid tumor such as melanoma, head and neck, liver or kidney cancer.

This chain uses TRBV18 with TRBJ1-1, with TRBD1 identical over 8 bases. After removal of 8 bases from V and 4 bases from J, the junction contained 9 bases not matched to a gene. The CDR3 is made up of 14 amino acids. Germline CDR1 and CDR2: KGHSH and LQKENI. The CDR3 bases are TGTGCCAGCACCCTAGGACAGGGCGGCACTGAAGCTTTCTTT. As protein: CASTLGQGGTEAFF.

This chain joins TRBV7-9 and TRBJ2-1, with D perhaps TRBD1 (5 bases). Germline assignment: CDR1 SEHNR and CDR2 FQNEAQ (reference sequence). The CDR3 spans 15 residues. With 7 bases removed from V and 4 bases from J, the gap between germline ends came to 17 bases. The CDR3 DNA is TGTGCCAGCACCCTCAGTGCAGGGCCGTACAATGAGCAGTTCTTC. Protein sequence: CASTLSAGPYNEQFF.

On this clone itself: This sample includes further DNA sequences coding for the same CDR3. This chain links TRBV30 with TRBJ1-3; weak D call: TRBD1 (5 bases). The V gene's germline CDR1 is GTSNPN and CDR2 SVGIG (reference sequence). The CDR3 covers 14 residues. Trimming took off 0 bases at V and 4 bases at J, with 10 bases between the two ends. The CDR3 reads CAWSVGGSGNTIYF. The DNA of the CDR3 is TGTGCCTGGAGTGTTGGGGGTTCGGGAAACACCATATATTTT.

The chain is built from TRBV12-5 and TRBJ2-5; weak D call: TRBD1 (5 bases). Trimming took off 7 bases at V and 2 bases at J, with 20 bases between the two ends. Germline-derived CDR1 and CDR2 are LGHNT and FRNRAP. The CDR3 covers 16 residues. The CDR3 here is CASAQGTARSQETQYF. The CDR3 DNA follows: TGTGCTAGTGCCCAGGGAACAGCCAGGTCACAAGAGACCCAGTACTTC.

The chain joins TRBV5-1 to TRBJ1-2, with TRBD1 matching over 7 bases. The germline V gene has CDR1 SGHRS and CDR2 YFSETQ. The J segment lost 6 bases and the V segment lost 4 bases, leaving 3 bases of the junction unmatched. The CDR3 sequence is 12 residues long. The CDR3 reads CASSPGTDGYTF. CDR3 nucleotide sequence: TGCGCCAGCAGCCCTGGGACAGATGGCTACACCTTC. The entire variable domain, with the rest obtained from reference TRBV5-1 and TRBJ1-2, is as follows: KAGVTQTPRYLIKTRGQQVTLSCSPISGHRSVSWYQQTPGQGLQFLFEYFSETQRNKGNFPGRFSGRQFSNSRSEMNVSTLELGDSALYLCASSPGTDGYTFGSGTRLTVV.

This sequence joins TRBV5-1 and TRBJ2-1, with 11 bases fitting TRBD2. The CDR3 is 15 amino acids. The germline V gene encodes CDR1 SGHRS and CDR2 YFSETQ. V dropped 4 bases and J dropped 10; count of bases not matched to a gene: 10. The CDR3 is CASSLGGLAGGEQFF. The CDR3 DNA reads TGCGCCAGCAGCCTGGGAGGACTAGCGGGTGGGGAGCAGTTCTTC.

The genes are TRBV27 and TRBJ1-1; the D is unclear. Germline V gene lookup returns CDR1 MNHEY and CDR2 SMNVEV (reference sequence). The CDR3 is 19 amino acids. Deletions cut 0 bases from V and 0 bases from J, with 20 bases between. The CDR3 protein is CASSLSPRRAGIMNTEAFF. As DNA, the CDR3 is TGTGCCAGCAGTTTATCGCCCCGTAGGGCGGGCATCATGAACACTGAAGCTTTCTTT.

The chain combines TRBV19 with TRBJ1-1, with TRBD1 as a possible D gene (6 bases). This CDR3 contains 14 residues. With 7 bases removed from V and 1 base from J, the gap between germline ends came to 13 bases. CDR1 LNHDA and CDR2 SQIVND come from the germline V gene (reference sequence). CDR3 coding DNA: TGTGCCAGTACCCGCAGGACAGCGAACACTGAAGCTTTCTTT. Its translation is CASTRRTANTEAFF.

The chain couples TRBV13 to TRBJ1-2; TRBD1 is a possible D gene (6 bases). Germline V gives CDR1 PRHDT, CDR2 FYEKMQ (reference sequence). The CDR3 runs 14 residues. The V end lost 6 bases, the J end lost 7 bases, and 18 bases lay between the germline ends. The CDR3 reads CASSHVGGGSGYTF. The DNA for the CDR3 is TGTGCCAGCAGTCACGTCGGGGGCGGGAGTGGCTACACCTTC.

This chain connects TRBV6-5 to TRBJ2-1; D not certain. Germline CDR1 and CDR2: MNHEY and SVGAGI. The CDR3 length is 11 residues. Trimming took off 5 bases at V and 5 bases at J, with 4 bases between the two ends. In DNA, the CDR3 is TGTGCCAGCAGTCGCAACAATGAGCAGTTCTTC. Protein: CASSRNNEQFF.

This clone was seen just once. The V call is TRBV28, the J call TRBJ1-2; TRBD1 aligns across 7 bases. With 6 bases clipped from V and 7 bases from J, the junction kept 8 bases outside the gene matches. The CDR3 is 13 residues long. CDR1 is MDHEN and CDR2 is SYDVKM in the germline V gene. CDR3 amino acids: CASSARGPGGYTF. The CDR3, as DNA: TGTGCCAGCAGCGCGAGGGGGCCGGGTGGCTACACCTTC.

The chain couples TRBV27 to TRBJ1-5; TRBD1 is a possible D gene (5 bases). CDR1 and CDR2 (germline): MNHEY, SMNVEV (reference sequence). There are 13 residues in the CDR3. The ends were cut back, 3 bases at V and 5 bases at J, with 8 bases in the middle. The CDR3, as DNA: TGTGCCAGCAGTTTCAACAGGCATCAGCCCCAGCATTTT. This codes for CASSFNRHQPQHF.

The V gene is TRBV5-1, the J gene TRBJ1-1; TRBD1 might be the D (6 bases). V gave up 5 bases and J gave up 5 bases, with 22 bases separating them. There are 16 residues in the CDR3. CDR1 SGHRS and CDR2 YFSETQ come from the germline V gene. The CDR3 sequence: CASRIGQSRGQTEAFF. In DNA, the CDR3 is TGCGCCAGCAGGATAGGACAGTCGAGGGGCCAGACTGAAGCTTTCTTT.

The chain couples TRBV7-9 to TRBJ1-1; D gene unclear. Germline CDR1 SEHNR, CDR2 FQNEAQ (reference sequence). Trimming left V 4 bases short and J 2 bases short, with 8 bases between. This CDR3 is 13 amino acids long. CDR3 sequence (DNA): TGTGCCAGCAGCTACCTAGAAAACACTGAAGCTTTCTTT. Amino acid sequence: CASSYLENTEAFF.

In this sample, this clone turned up once. The V call is TRBV5-5, the J call TRBJ2-5; D call uncertain. The ends were cut back, 5 bases at V and 5 bases at J, with 7 bases in the middle. Germline lookup yields CDR1 SGHKS and CDR2 YYEKEE (reference sequence). The length of the CDR3 is 11 residues. CDR3 sequence: CASREVETQYF. As DNA, the CDR3 is TGTGCCAGCAGGGAAGTGGAGACCCAGTACTTC.